The clone carrying this T cell receptor (beta chain) was found many times. The antigen is unknown. This sample is part of a study of metastatic and nonmetastatic thyroid tumors. Study context: Malignant and benign thyroid patients had repertoires compared in peripheral blood and tumor or nodule tissue.

Points from the study as a whole: Significantly greater TCR beta diversity was reportedly found in malignant thyroid tumors than in benign nodules (in blood and tumor).

Thyroid surgery was performed in patients who had received no treatment beforehand. CDR3 size: 15 residues. V shed 5 bases, J shed 5 bases, and the junction held 8 bases outside the gene matches. In the original workflow: What underpinned the distant-metastasis classifier for papillary thyroid cancer was the set of CDR3 differences across clinicopathological groups. MiXCR reprocessed the PCR reads for TCRdb. The V and J calls reflect TCRdb's pipeline rather than the authors' work. This sample yields roughly 40,000 clones, of which about 17% are seen a single time; 3.5% to 4% belongs to the top ten. The TCR sequence derives from a female donor with papillary thyroid cancer or a benign thyroid nodule (not recorded which). Some clones in this sample may be carry-over from other donors' samples. The V gene is TRBV12-3 or TRBV12-4, the J gene TRBJ2-2, with TRBD1 matching 7 bases. Sequencing was carried out using blood. CDR3 region: CASSPQGFGTGELFF. The CDR3 DNA sequence: TGTGCCAGCAGTCCACAGGGGTTTGGAACCGGGGAGCTGTTTTTT.